This record looks at one T cell receptor (beta chain) sequence and its context. Antigen unknown. The sample belongs to a study of cytomegalovirus exposure and HLA in healthy donors. Notes on the study in general: Researchers reported from a later analysis that most CMV-associated TCR beta chains appeared HLA-restricted. V segments that were indistinguishable, TRBV6-2 and TRBV6-3 among them, were omitted from analysis. Clonal expansion was found to be greater in HLA-associated TCR beta chains than in equally common others in a later analysis. One later analysis reportedly identified an Asian-associated ancestry cluster that showed fewer N-insertions than the roughly 720-donor mean.

The germline V gene encodes CDR1 SGHDT and CDR2 YYEEEE. The CDR3 sequence is 16 residues long. Between the trimmed V and J ends, which lost 1 base and 7 bases, there was a span of 18 bases. PCR used 60 Vbeta primers and 13 Jbeta primers. The method was immunoSEQ multiplex PCR; TCRdb's version includes in-frame clones alone and lacks a portion of them. The table has 150,000 to 200,000 clones, almost 85% seen once. The chain employs TRBV5-6 and TRBJ1-5; no firm D call. Sequencing was carried out using PBMCs. This TCR was recovered from a girl between 5 and 17 years old in good health and CMV-seropositive. CDR3 sequence reads: CASSLRGWGVEQPQHF. The CDR3 bases are TGTGCCAGCAGCTTGCGTGGTTGGGGAGTAGAACAGCCCCAGCATTTT.